The 14 T cell receptor beta chains below were found in one sample sequenced in a study of blood T cell repertoires in COVID-19 (dated by TCRdb to about 2020). Receptor libraries were prepared by the immunoSEQ multiplex PCR assay. The source is immuneACCESS, and TCRdb retained only in-frame sequences with V and J called. Part of the clones is not carried over; for the studies checked, unresolved V genes explain less than half of this, and the remainder is unexplained. The sample data list about 150,000 clones, and 70% to 85% of these were observed just once. Approximately 30% of the sample is taken by the ten largest. Sequenced: peripheral blood. These receptors all come from a woman in her sixties or seventies with acute or convalescent COVID-19.

V gene TRBV27 combines with J gene TRBJ1-2, with 10 bases matching TRBD1. The germline gives CDR1 MNHEY, CDR2 SMNVEV (reference sequence). Losses at the gene ends were 5 bases for V and 5 bases for J; bases not matched to a gene: 8. CDR3 length: 15 residues. CDR3 nucleotide sequence: TGTGCCAGCAGTGAGACAGGGGGCGCGCGGTATGGCTACACCTTC. This encodes CASSETGGARYGYTF.

This clone was found a few times. Other DNA sequences in the sample encode the same CDR3. The J gene is TRBJ1-1, the V gene TRBV18; no clear D. Germline V gives CDR1 KGHSH, CDR2 LQKENI. The V end lost 3 bases, the J end lost 1 base, and 3 bases lay between the germline ends. CDR3 size: 12 residues. The CDR3 DNA reads TGTGCCAGCTCACCCGGGAACACTGAAGCTTTCTTT. It specifies CASSPGNTEAFF. The full variable domain, rest sourced from reference TRBV18 and TRBJ1-1, is NAGVMQNPRHLVRRRGQEARLRCSPMKGHSHVYWYRQLPEEGLKFMVYLQKENIIDESGMPKERFSAEFPKEGPSILRIQQVVRGDSAAYFCASSPGNTEAFFGQGTRLTVV.

The chain recombines TRBV6-6 with TRBJ2-1; D might be TRBD2 (5 bases). V lost 6 bases to trimming and J lost 6 bases, with 6 bases between them. The CDR3 runs 11 residues. CDR1 MNHNY and CDR2 SVGAGI come from the germline V gene (reference sequence). The CDR3 is CASRGGNEQFF. The CDR3 region has the DNA TGTGCCAGCAGAGGAGGCAATGAGCAGTTCTTC.

The chain has TRBV19 and TRBJ1-5; D is ambiguous. The CDR3 totals 12 residues. The V gene lost 2 bases and the J gene lost 5 bases, with 4 bases spanning the gap. Germline V gene lookup returns CDR1 LNHDA and CDR2 SQIVND (reference sequence). CDR3 loop: CASSIPDQPQHF. CDR3 coding DNA: TGTGCCAGTAGTATACCAGATCAGCCCCAGCATTTT. Based on the CDR3 plus reference TRBV19 and TRBJ1-5, the full variable domain is DGGITQSPKYLFRKEGQNVTLSCEQNLNHDAMYWYRQDPGQGLRLIYYSQIVNDFQKGDIAEGYSVSREKKESFPLTVTSAQKNPTAFYLCASSIPDQPQHFGDGTRLSIL.

The rearrangement joins TRBV11-2 to TRBJ1-3, with D perhaps TRBD1 (6 bases). The CDR3 consists of 15 residues. Between the trimmed V and J ends, which lost 4 bases and 0 bases, there was a span of 10 bases. Germline-derived CDR1 and CDR2 are SGHAT and FQNNGV. The CDR3 DNA follows: TGTGCCAGCAGCTCCGACAGGAACTCTGGAAACACCATATATTTT. This codes for CASSSDRNSGNTIYF.

This chain joins TRBV5-1 and TRBJ2-3, with TRBD2 matching 7 bases. Germline V gene lookup returns CDR1 SGHRS and CDR2 YFSETQ. The CDR3 is 16 residues long. With V trimmed by 1 base and J by 1 base, 6 bases remained unmatched. CDR3 in amino acids: CASSLPSGVGTDTQYF. Written as DNA, the CDR3 is TGCGCCAGCAGCTTGCCCAGCGGGGTGGGCACAGATACGCAGTATTTT.

This chain uses TRBV7-9 with TRBJ1-4, with D possibly being TRBD1 (5 bases). Trimming shortened V by 10 bases and J by 7 bases, and 13 bases separated the two germline ends. The CDR3 extends over 12 amino acids. CDR1 and CDR2 (germline): SEHNR, FQNEAQ (reference sequence). For the CDR3, the DNA is TGTGCCACCGGCGGAGGGGTTGAAAAACTGTTTTTT. It codes for CATGGGVEKLFF. Using reference TRBV7-9 and TRBJ1-4 for the parts outside the CDR3, the full variable domain is DTGVSQNPRHKITKRGQNVTFRCDPISEHNRLYWYRQTLGQGPEFLTYFQNEAQLEKSRLLSDRFSAERPKGSFSTLEIQRTEQGDSAMYLCATGGGVEKLFFGSGTQLSVL.

The J gene is TRBJ1-1, the V gene TRBV18, with D possibly being TRBD1 (6 bases). Germline assignment: CDR1 KGHSH and CDR2 LQKENI. The CDR3 runs to 14 residues. Between the trimmed V and J ends, which lost 8 bases and 1 base, there was a span of 14 bases. CDR3 in DNA: TGTGCCAGCGCTGAACAGGGAAAGAACACTGAAGCTTTCTTT. Its translation is CASAEQGKNTEAFF.

This clone was detected a few times. The V and J genes are TRBV6-1 and TRBJ1-6, with a possible D match to TRBD1 (6 bases). The CDR3 is 16 residues long. Germline loops: CDR1 MNHNS, CDR2 SASEGT. V was cut by 4 bases and J by 0 bases, with 10 bases left in between. The DNA of the CDR3 is TGTGCCAGCAGTGTATACAGGGACTCCTATAATTCACCCCTCCACTTT. This codes for CASSVYRDSYNSPLHF.

The CDR3 here is CASSPGQGFLRDNSPLHF. The CDR3 nucleotides are TGTGCCAGTAGTCCAGGACAGGGGTTCCTACGGGATAATTCACCCCTCCACTTT. The chain recombines TRBV19 with TRBJ1-6; 9 nucleotides line up with TRBD1. The germline gives CDR1 LNHDA, CDR2 SQIVND (reference sequence). Losses at the gene ends were 5 bases for V and 5 bases for J; bases not matched to a gene: 13. This CDR3 is 18 amino acids long.

The chain has TRBV6-1 and TRBJ2-7; D ambiguous. From germline, CDR1 is MNHNS and CDR2 SASEGT. Deletions cut 0 bases from V and 6 bases from J, with 9 bases between. The CDR3 runs to 13 residues. The CDR3 DNA follows: TGTGCCAGCAGTGAAGCGAACGGTAGCGAGCAGTACTTC. Translated, it gives CASSEANGSEQYF.

The chain carries TRBV6-4 and TRBJ1-5; no clear D gene. Germline values: CDR1 MRHNA, CDR2 SNTAGT. This CDR3 spans 13 amino acids. V shed 0 bases and J shed 15 bases, with 15 bases lying between them. CDR3 in amino acids: CASSDSGARGSHF. The CDR3 region has the DNA TGTGCCAGCAGTGACTCGGGAGCCCGAGGTTCGCATTTT.

V usage is TRBV28 and J usage is TRBJ1-2; tentatively, D is TRBD1 (5 bases). Deletions cut 4 bases from V and 4 bases from J, with 10 bases between. CDR1 and CDR2 from the germline V gene are MDHEN and SYDVKM. This CDR3 contains 13 residues. The CDR3 coding sequence is TGTGCCAGCAGTTCGGGACTGCTCTATGGCTACACCTTC. Amino acids: CASSSGLLYGYTF.

The chain has TRBV6-6 and TRBJ1-2; D is unresolved. The CDR3 covers 13 residues. V dropped 2 bases and J dropped 2 bases, with 6 bases sitting between them. The V gene's germline CDR1 is MNHNY and CDR2 SVGAGI (reference sequence). The CDR3 nucleotides are TGTGCCAGCAGTTACCGCCAGAACTATGGCTACACCTTC. The encoded protein is CASSYRQNYGYTF.